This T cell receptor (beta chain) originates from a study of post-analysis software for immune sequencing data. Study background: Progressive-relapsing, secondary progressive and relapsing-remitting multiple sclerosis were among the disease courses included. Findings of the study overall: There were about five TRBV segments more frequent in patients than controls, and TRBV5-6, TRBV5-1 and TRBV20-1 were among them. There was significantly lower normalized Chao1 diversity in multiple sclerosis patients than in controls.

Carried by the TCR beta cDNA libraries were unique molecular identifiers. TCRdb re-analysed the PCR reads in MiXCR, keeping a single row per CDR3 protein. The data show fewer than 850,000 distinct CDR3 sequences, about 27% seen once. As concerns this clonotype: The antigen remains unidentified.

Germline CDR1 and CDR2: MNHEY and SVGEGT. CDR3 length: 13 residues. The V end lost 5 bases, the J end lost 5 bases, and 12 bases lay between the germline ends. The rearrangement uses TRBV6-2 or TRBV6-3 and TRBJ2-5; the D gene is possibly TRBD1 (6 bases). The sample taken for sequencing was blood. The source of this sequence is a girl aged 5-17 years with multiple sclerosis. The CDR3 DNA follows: TGTGCCAGCAGTAATACGGGACACGAGACCCAGTACTTC. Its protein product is CASSNTGHETQYF.